This T cell receptor beta chain stems from a study of regulatory T cells in long-lasting Graves disease. Library construction for TCR beta used iRepertoire HTBI primers and Arm-PCR of CDR3 regions. TCRdb used MiXCR to reprocess the multiplex PCR reads, holding one entry per CDR3 protein. The table includes about 520,000 distinct CDR3 sequences, more than 10% detected once. Germline lookup yields CDR1 MNHEY and CDR2 SMNVEV (reference sequence). V was clipped by 0 bases and J by 5 bases; unmatched bases: 10. The CDR3 totals 17 residues. Time point noted: newly diagnosed GD, antithyroid drugs for less than 3 months. RNA extracted from PBMCs served as the sequencing template. The same data also went into a second study, on T cells in Graves' hyperthyroidism and ophthalmopathy.

The chain has TRBV27 and TRBJ1-1; TRBD1 aligns across 9 bases. The origin of this receptor is a woman aged 25 to 45 with Graves disease. The starting material was peripheral blood mononuclear cells (PBMCs), obtained at new diagnosis, from a patient treated with antithyroid drugs. In nucleotides, the CDR3 is TGTGCCAGCAGTTTATCGGACAGGGGAAAATCGAGGACTGAAGCTTTCTTT. Protein product: CASSLSDRGKSRTEAFF.